Listed below are T cell receptor beta chains from one sample, sequenced in a study of cytomegalovirus exposure and HLA in healthy donors. Produced via immunoSEQ multiplex PCR; TCRdb's table is partial and in-frame only. Of about 130,000 clones in the sample, around 77% were seen once. The source material was PBMCs. These receptors originate from a male donor in good health and CMV-seropositive. Each CDR3 is given with its conserved first and last residue. A D gene is named only where the DNA matches it firmly. The size entry is marked missing in some rows and otherwise reads once, few, many or a size class.

J gene: TRBJ2-7; V gene: TRBV7-9; clone size: NA; D gene: TRBD2; CDR3 DNA: TGTTCCAGCAGCTACTGGACTAGCGGGAGTAACGAGCAGTACTTC; CDR3 protein: CSSSYWTSGSNEQYF
J gene: TRBJ2-7; V gene: TRBV18; clone size: NA; D gene: NA; CDR3 DNA: TGTGCCAGCTTATCCTCGATCGGAGGAGGCGAGCAGTACTTC; CDR3 protein: CASLSSIGGGEQYF
J gene: TRBJ2-5; V gene: TRBV28; clone size: NA; D gene: TRBD2; CDR3 DNA: TGTGCCAGCGGAAACCCAGGGTTGGCGGGAGGGGAGACCCAGTACTTC; CDR3 protein: CASGNPGLAGGETQYF
J gene: TRBJ1-3; V gene: TRBV5-1; clone size: NA; D gene: NA; CDR3 DNA: TGCGCCAGCAGCTTGGACCTTAGCTCTGGAAACACCATATATTTT; CDR3 protein: CASSLDLSSGNTIYF
J gene: TRBJ2-3; V gene: TRBV9; clone size: NA; D gene: TRBD2; CDR3 DNA: TGTGCCAGCAGCGTAGAGGTCCTAGCGGGAGGCACAGATACGCAGTATTTT; CDR3 protein: CASSVEVLAGGTDTQYF
J gene: TRBJ2-5; V gene: TRBV11-2; clone size: NA; D gene: NA; CDR3 DNA: TGTGCCAGCAGCCAGGGGCAGACGAGCCAAGAGACCCAGTACTTC; CDR3 protein: CASSQGQTSQETQYF
J gene: TRBJ1-3; V gene: TRBV28; clone size: few; D gene: TRBD1; CDR3 DNA: TGTGCCAGCGGGGGACAGGGGGCTAAGGGAAACACCATATATTTT; CDR3 protein: CASGGQGAKGNTIYF
J gene: TRBJ2-5; V gene: TRBV11-2; clone size: few; D gene: NA; CDR3 DNA: TGTGCCAGCATCAGTGGCGGGACTTACCAAGAGACCCAGTACTTC; CDR3 protein: CASISGGTYQETQYF
J gene: TRBJ1-3; V gene: TRBV5-1; clone size: few; D gene: NA; CDR3 DNA: TGCGCCAGCAGCCCGGGGACATATGGAAACACCATATATTTT; CDR3 protein: CASSPGTYGNTIYF
J gene: TRBJ1-6; V gene: TRBV6-6; clone size: NA; D gene: TRBD1; CDR3 DNA: TGTGCCAGCAGTACACGGGACAGGGCACGTTCACCCCTCCACTTT; CDR3 protein: CASSTRDRARSPLHF
J gene: TRBJ2-7; V gene: TRBV10-2; clone size: NA; D gene: TRBD1; CDR3 DNA: TGCGCCAGCAGTACCGACAGGGTAAGGCAGTACTTC; CDR3 protein: CASSTDRVRQYF
J gene: TRBJ2-1; V gene: TRBV6-6; clone size: NA; D gene: TRBD1; CDR3 DNA: TGTGCCAGCAGTTACGTGGGGGACAGGTACGGAGATGAGCAGTTCTTC; CDR3 protein: CASSYVGDRYGDEQFF
J gene: TRBJ2-1; V gene: TRBV5-1; clone size: once; D gene: TRBD1; CDR3 DNA: TGCGCCAGCAGCTTGGACGGGACAGGGTTCGATGAGCAGTTCTTC; CDR3 protein: CASSLDGTGFDEQFF
J gene: TRBJ1-3; V gene: TRBV5-1; clone size: NA; D gene: NA; CDR3 DNA: TGCGCCAGCAGCTTTAACATGGACAGATCCTCTGGAAACACCATATATTTT; CDR3 protein: CASSFNMDRSSGNTIYF
J gene: TRBJ2-1; V gene: TRBV6-1; clone size: few; D gene: NA; CDR3 DNA: TGTGCCAGCAGTGTTGCGGCTAGCTCCTACAATGAGCAGTTCTTC; CDR3 protein: CASSVAASSYNEQFF
J gene: TRBJ1-3; V gene: TRBV7-9; clone size: NA; D gene: TRBD1; CDR3 DNA: TGTGCCAGCAGCCGGGGACAGGCCGGAAACACCATATATTTT; CDR3 protein: CASSRGQAGNTIYF
J gene: TRBJ2-5; V gene: TRBV5-1; clone size: NA; D gene: NA; CDR3 DNA: TGCGCCAGCAGCTCCCTAAGTCAAGAGACCCAGTACTTC; CDR3 protein: CASSSLSQETQYF
J gene: TRBJ1-1; V gene: TRBV29-1; clone size: NA; D gene: TRBD1; CDR3 DNA: TGCAGCGTTGGTTGGGACAGGGGGTTTTCTGAAGCTTTCTTT; CDR3 protein: CSVGWDRGFSEAFF
J gene: TRBJ2-2; V gene: TRBV7-7; clone size: NA; D gene: TRBD1; CDR3 DNA: TGTGCCAGCAGCTCGACAGGGAAGGCCGGGGAGCTGTTTTTT; CDR3 protein: CASSSTGKAGELFF
J gene: TRBJ2-7; V gene: TRBV28; clone size: NA; D gene: TRBD2; CDR3 DNA: TGTGCCAGCACCCGGACTAGCGGCGTTTCCTACGAGCAGTACTTC; CDR3 protein: CASTRTSGVSYEQYF
J gene: TRBJ2-2; V gene: TRBV5-8; clone size: NA; D gene: NA; CDR3 DNA: TGTGCCAGCAGCTTCCCGCACATACCGTACACCGGGGAGCTGTTTTTT; CDR3 protein: CASSFPHIPYTGELFF
J gene: TRBJ2-1; V gene: TRBV7-2; clone size: NA; D gene: TRBD2; CDR3 DNA: TGTGCCAGCAGCTTAGTCGGAGCGGGGGGTTACAATGAGCAGTTCTTC; CDR3 protein: CASSLVGAGGYNEQFF
J gene: TRBJ1-2; V gene: TRBV19; clone size: NA; D gene: NA; CDR3 DNA: TGTGCCAGTAGTATGGTACGTCCAGGGTCCTATGGCTACACCTTC; CDR3 protein: CASSMVRPGSYGYTF
J gene: TRBJ1-4; V gene: TRBV7-2; clone size: NA; D gene: NA; CDR3 DNA: TGTGCCAGCAGCTTGGAGGGGACGACTAATGAAAAACTGTTTTTT; CDR3 protein: CASSLEGTTNEKLFF
J gene: TRBJ1-4; V gene: TRBV27; clone size: NA; D gene: TRBD1; CDR3 DNA: TGTGCCAGCAGTCCCGGGACAGGCTGGGGTGAAAAACTGTTTTTT; CDR3 protein: CASSPGTGWGEKLFF
J gene: TRBJ1-2; V gene: TRBV6-5; clone size: NA; D gene: TRBD1; CDR3 DNA: TGTGCCAGCAGCACGACAGGGGGCTCTATCGATGGCTACACCTTC; CDR3 protein: CASSTTGGSIDGYTF
J gene: TRBJ1-1; V gene: TRBV18; clone size: NA; D gene: NA; CDR3 DNA: TGTGCCAGCTCACCACCGCAGGTGAACACTGAAGCTTTCTTT; CDR3 protein: CASSPPQVNTEAFF
J gene: TRBJ2-2; V gene: TRBV27; clone size: NA; D gene: TRBD2; CDR3 DNA: TGTGCCAGCAGTTTGAGGACTAGCACTTACACCGGGGAGCTGTTTTTT; CDR3 protein: CASSLRTSTYTGELFF
J gene: TRBJ1-2; V gene: TRBV10-3; clone size: few; D gene: NA; CDR3 DNA: TGTGCCATCAGTGAGCGGCAGGGTGGCGGCTACACCTTC; CDR3 protein: CAISERQGGGYTF
J gene: TRBJ2-2; V gene: TRBV7-9; clone size: NA; D gene: TRBD2; CDR3 DNA: TGTGCCAGCAGCCCTAGCGGGGGTCACACCGGGGAGCTGTTTTTT; CDR3 protein: CASSPSGGHTGELFF
J gene: TRBJ1-2; V gene: TRBV6-5; clone size: NA; D gene: NA; CDR3 DNA: TGTGCCAGCCTCGACAGCATCTATGGCTACACCTTC; CDR3 protein: CASLDSIYGYTF
J gene: TRBJ1-1; V gene: TRBV10-3; clone size: few; D gene: NA; CDR3 DNA: TGTGCCATCAGTGAGTCGAGGGGGGGGTGGCCAGGGGAGAACACTGAAGCTTTCTTT; CDR3 protein: CAISESRGGWPGENTEAFF
J gene: TRBJ2-5; V gene: TRBV7-9; clone size: few; D gene: NA; CDR3 DNA: TGTGCCAGCAGCCATTTAACACAAGAGACCCAGTACTTC; CDR3 protein: CASSHLTQETQYF
J gene: TRBJ1-4; V gene: TRBV6-5; clone size: NA; D gene: NA; CDR3 DNA: TGTGCCAGCAGTGATACAGCCGGTAATGAAAAACTGTTTTTT; CDR3 protein: CASSDTAGNEKLFF
J gene: TRBJ2-1; V gene: TRBV5-1; clone size: once; D gene: TRBD2; CDR3 DNA: TGCGCCAGCAGCTCTCTACTAGCGGGGGGCCACAATGAGCAGTTCTTC; CDR3 protein: CASSSLLAGGHNEQFF
J gene: TRBJ1-2; V gene: TRBV5-6; clone size: NA; D gene: NA; CDR3 DNA: TGTGCCAGCAGCTTGCGGGGAGCTGGCTACACCTTC; CDR3 protein: CASSLRGAGYTF
J gene: TRBJ1-2; V gene: TRBV5-4; clone size: NA; D gene: NA; CDR3 DNA: TGTGCCAGCAGCTCCGGGGGGGGAGACTATGGCTACACCTTC; CDR3 protein: CASSSGGGDYGYTF
J gene: TRBJ1-2; V gene: TRBV27; clone size: NA; D gene: NA; CDR3 DNA: TGTGCCAGCAGTCCACAGGGAAATGGCTACACCTTC; CDR3 protein: CASSPQGNGYTF
J gene: TRBJ1-1; V gene: TRBV6-1; clone size: once; D gene: NA; CDR3 DNA: TGTGCCAGCCGGGAGAACACTGAAGCTTTCTTT; CDR3 protein: CASRENTEAFF
J gene: TRBJ1-4; V gene: TRBV5-1; clone size: NA; D gene: NA; CDR3 DNA: TGCGCCAGCAGCTTGGACGGAGATGAAAAACTGTTTTTT; CDR3 protein: CASSLDGDEKLFF
J gene: TRBJ2-1; V gene: TRBV6-1; clone size: NA; D gene: TRBD1; CDR3 DNA: TGTGCCAGCAGTGAAGCTAGGACAGGGCTCAATGAGCAGTTCTTC; CDR3 protein: CASSEARTGLNEQFF
J gene: TRBJ1-1; V gene: TRBV6-5; clone size: NA; D gene: NA; CDR3 DNA: TGTGCCAGCAGTTACGCTGGACAGATGAACACTGAAGCTTTCTTT; CDR3 protein: CASSYAGQMNTEAFF
J gene: TRBJ2-7; V gene: TRBV5-4; clone size: once; D gene: NA; CDR3 DNA: TGTGCCAGCAGCTGGTGGGGGAGGACCTACGAGCAGTACTTC; CDR3 protein: CASSWWGRTYEQYF
J gene: TRBJ2-1; V gene: TRBV5-1; clone size: once; D gene: NA; CDR3 DNA: TGCGCCAGCAGCTTGAATGGGGGGTCCTACAATGAGCAGTTCTTC; CDR3 protein: CASSLNGGSYNEQFF
J gene: TRBJ2-7; V gene: TRBV29-1; clone size: NA; D gene: NA; CDR3 DNA: TGCAGCGTTGGGGATAGTCAGGGCAGCACGTACTTC; CDR3 protein: CSVGDSQGSTYF
J gene: TRBJ2-1; V gene: TRBV9; clone size: once; D gene: TRBD2; CDR3 DNA: TGTGCCAGCAGCGTAAGCGGGGCTCCCTACAATGAGCAGTTCTTC; CDR3 protein: CASSVSGAPYNEQFF
J gene: TRBJ2-6; V gene: TRBV18; clone size: NA; D gene: NA; CDR3 DNA: TGTGCCAGCTCAGCGGGGAGCTCTGGGGCCAACGTCCTGACTTTC; CDR3 protein: CASSAGSSGANVLTF
J gene: TRBJ2-7; V gene: TRBV5-1; clone size: NA; D gene: NA; CDR3 DNA: TGCGCCAGCAGCTTAATACAGGGAGAGGGTCTCGAGCAGTACTTC; CDR3 protein: CASSLIQGEGLEQYF